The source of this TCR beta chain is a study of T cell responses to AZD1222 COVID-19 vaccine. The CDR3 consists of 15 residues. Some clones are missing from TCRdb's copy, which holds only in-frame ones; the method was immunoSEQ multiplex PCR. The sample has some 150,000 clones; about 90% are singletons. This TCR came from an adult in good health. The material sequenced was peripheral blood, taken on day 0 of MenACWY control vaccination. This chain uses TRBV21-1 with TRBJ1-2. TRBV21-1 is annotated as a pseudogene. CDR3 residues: CASSKRDTTARDYTF. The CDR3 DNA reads TGTGCCAGCAGCAAGCGGGACACGACGGCCCGGGACTACACCTTC.